Listed below are T cell receptor beta chains from one sample, sequenced in a study of T cell responses to AZD1222 COVID-19 vaccine. TCRdb's table, derived via immunoSEQ multiplex PCR, lists solely in-frame clones and lacks some. In the table there are 150,000 to 200,000 clones, approximately 90% of which are singletons. This specimen was peripheral blood, taken 28 days after the second dose of the MenACWY control vaccine. These receptors were obtained from an adult who received the MenACWY meningococcal vaccine as a control. The CDR3 runs from the conserved cysteine through the conserved F or W.

CDR3aa: CASSTVHSGSYNEQFF; j_gene: TRBJ2-1; v_gene: TRBV6-2/TRBV6-3
CDR3aa: CASSWGLLTDTQYF; j_gene: TRBJ2-3; v_gene: TRBV6-5
CDR3aa: CASSLPGQGGNGYTF; j_gene: TRBJ1-2; v_gene: TRBV7-2
CDR3aa: CASRSRDGNEKLFF; j_gene: TRBJ1-4; v_gene: TRBV28
CDR3aa: CASSQLGEVGPQHF; j_gene: TRBJ1-5; v_gene: TRBV3-1/TRBV3-2
CDR3aa: CASSGYRGHQETQYF; j_gene: TRBJ2-5; v_gene: TRBV19
CDR3aa: CASSVAGGINQPQHF; j_gene: TRBJ1-5; v_gene: TRBV9
CDR3aa: CASRTSGNSYNEQFF; j_gene: TRBJ2-1; v_gene: TRBV5-1
CDR3aa: CASRRYRDNQETQYF; j_gene: TRBJ2-5; v_gene: TRBV28
CDR3aa: CASSLDHSGNTEAFF; j_gene: TRBJ1-1; v_gene: TRBV27
CDR3aa: CASSRYGTVHSPLHF; j_gene: TRBJ1-6; v_gene: TRBV7-8
CDR3aa: CASSPAMGIALEGYTF; j_gene: TRBJ1-2; v_gene: TRBV18
CDR3aa: CASSEVTGTGRTDTQYF; j_gene: TRBJ2-3; v_gene: TRBV10-1
CDR3aa: CASKRDNEQYF; j_gene: TRBJ2-7; v_gene: TRBV6-5
CDR3aa: CATSRDPGDQQYF; j_gene: TRBJ2-7; v_gene: TRBV15
CDR3aa: CASSSREAPSYTF; j_gene: TRBJ1-2; v_gene: TRBV12-3/TRBV12-4
CDR3aa: CASSRTGSSTDTQYF; j_gene: TRBJ2-3; v_gene: TRBV18
CDR3aa: CASSSTSAGTDTQYF; j_gene: TRBJ2-3; v_gene: TRBV7-9
CDR3aa: CASSDVTGPNYGYTF; j_gene: TRBJ1-2; v_gene: TRBV9
CDR3aa: CASSLPGLALNTGELFF; j_gene: TRBJ2-2; v_gene: TRBV28
CDR3aa: CASSQGGGRAFYEQYF; j_gene: TRBJ2-7; v_gene: TRBV3-1/TRBV3-2
CDR3aa: CATSDSLRGTFTDTQYF; j_gene: TRBJ2-3; v_gene: TRBV24-1
CDR3aa: CASSSSQIFQAGYTF; j_gene: TRBJ1-2; v_gene: TRBV9
CDR3aa: CASSWERGYEQYF; j_gene: TRBJ2-7; v_gene: TRBV19
CDR3aa: CASSPGLAGPEQFF; j_gene: TRBJ2-1; v_gene: TRBV5-1
CDR3aa: CASSAGLAGGTGELFF; j_gene: TRBJ2-2; v_gene: TRBV2
CDR3aa: CASSRGGFQPQHF; j_gene: TRBJ1-5; v_gene: TRBV6-5
CDR3aa: CASSPRGGRGDNEQFF; j_gene: TRBJ2-1; v_gene: TRBV5-4
CDR3aa: CASSLGGNTEAFF; j_gene: TRBJ1-1; v_gene: TRBV11-3
CDR3aa: CASSQGPGLEAFF; j_gene: TRBJ1-1; v_gene: TRBV28
CDR3aa: CASSLATYSPLHF; j_gene: TRBJ1-6; v_gene: TRBV28
CDR3aa: CASSNPGEVMNTEAFF; j_gene: TRBJ1-1; v_gene: TRBV28
CDR3aa: CASSESSGGVNEQFF; j_gene: TRBJ2-1; v_gene: TRBV10-2
CDR3aa: CASSLVGTVYGYTF; j_gene: TRBJ1-2; v_gene: TRBV7-2
CDR3aa: CASSLGDRNSPLHF; j_gene: TRBJ1-6; v_gene: TRBV11-2
CDR3aa: CASSPGGYTEAFF; j_gene: TRBJ1-1; v_gene: TRBV9
CDR3aa: CASSFGGWSEAFF; j_gene: TRBJ1-1; v_gene: TRBV28